Listed below are T cell receptor beta chains from one sample, sequenced in a study of CXCR3-negative and CXCR3-positive naive CD8 T cells. From its re-call of the 5' RACE reads, TCRdb lists each CDR3 protein once, without DNA. The table lists some 150,000 distinct CDR3 sequences. The sequenced sample consisted of naive CXCR3+ CD8+ T cells from blood. All receptors derive from a human donor in good health. Some clones in this sample may be carry-over from other donors' samples. Each CDR3 is given with its conserved first and last residue.

J gene | V gene | CDR3 protein
TRBJ2-2 | TRBV15 | CATSRDRGTGELFF
TRBJ2-5 | TRBV24-1 | CATSDSWGDTMETQYF
TRBJ2-7 | TRBV29-1 | CSVGELIYEQYF
TRBJ2-7 | TRBV28 | CASSLLLAVTYEQYF
TRBJ2-3 | TRBV20-1 | CSASSLEGLAGRPSTDTQYF
TRBJ2-7 | TRBV28 | CASSTRTSGEYEQYF
TRBJ2-1 | TRBV9 | CASSIRYNEQFF
TRBJ1-6 | TRBV4-3 | CASSQEWAPGSTLHF
TRBJ1-2 | TRBV27 | CASSSTDGGVVEAGTF
TRBJ2-1 | TRBV7-3 | CASSYTGTSGNNEQFF
TRBJ2-1 | TRBV4-1 | CASSQVYTSGRSEQFF
TRBJ2-5 | TRBV7-6 | CASSFGGSQETQYF
TRBJ2-7 | TRBV29-1 | CSAPGQGGEQYF
TRBJ1-1 | TRBV20-1 | CSARDGGRFLTEAFF
TRBJ2-5 | TRBV27 | CASSIGGWETQYF
TRBJ2-3 | TRBV4-1 | CASSQTRGQGTDTQYF
TRBJ1-6 | TRBV28 | CASTPRQYNSPLHF
TRBJ2-1 | TRBV14 | CASSQGYGRGYNEQFF
TRBJ2-3 | TRBV29-1 | CSVAGTEAVSTDTQYF
TRBJ2-3 | TRBV28 | CASTQTWREITDTQYF
TRBJ2-3 | TRBV28 | CASSSKGLAVLPPSTDTQYF
TRBJ2-1 | TRBV5-6 | CASSIEGLSSF
TRBJ2-3 | TRBV7-2 | CASSLGLGTDTQYF
TRBJ1-2 | TRBV12-3/TRBV12-4 | CASSLFDYGYTF
TRBJ2-7 | TRBV7-9 | CASSLGGRRDTSYEQYF
TRBJ2-2 | TRBV29-1 | CSALGQETGELFF
TRBJ2-1 | TRBV11-1 | CASSQIAGGNEQFF
TRBJ2-3 | TRBV7-7 | CASSLIPPDTQYF
TRBJ1-3 | TRBV25-1 | CASSDPAGTRYF
TRBJ2-7 | TRBV7-9 | CASSLSGELSYEQYF
TRBJ1-4 | TRBV28 | CASGPEAGYNEKLFF
TRBJ2-3 | TRBV12-5 | CASGLGRLAGDTQYF
TRBJ2-2 | TRBV29-1 | CSARGGNTGELFF
TRBJ2-1 | TRBV7-9 | CASSPSDEQFF
TRBJ2-7 | TRBV2 | CASRTAGTISYEQYF
TRBJ2-3 | TRBV28 | CASKGTSGGLTDTQYF
TRBJ2-3 | TRBV5-1 | CASSLFGTKDTQYF
TRBJ1-1 | TRBV28 | CASYKWGDTEAFF
TRBJ2-1 | TRBV28 | CASSFWGLALNEQFF
TRBJ1-2 | TRBV28 | CASSPYPDRPYGYTF
TRBJ1-1 | TRBV4-1 | CASSQVSLGQRAFF